These T cell receptor beta chains were read from a single sample in a study of blood T cell repertoires in COVID-19. TCRdb's copy holds only in-frame clones and misses some; the assay was immunoSEQ multiplex PCR. The sample yields roughly 120,000 clones, around 80% seen once. Sample: peripheral blood. These TCRs come from a man aged 70-80 years with active or convalescent COVID-19. Each CDR3 is given with its conserved first and last residue. Fields, in order: V gene, J gene, clone size, D gene, CDR3 protein, CDR3 DNA. A D gene is named only where the DNA matches it firmly. Rows give clone size only sometimes, using once, few, many, or a class for an expanded clone.

v_gene: TRBV10-2
j_gene: TRBJ2-7
abundance: -
d_gene: -
CDR3aa: CASSGLSTVLGVYEQYF
CDR3nt: TGCGCCAGCAGTGGTTTGTCGACAGTGCTCGGAGTCTACGAGCAGTACTTC

v_gene: TRBV9
j_gene: TRBJ2-3
abundance: -
d_gene: -
CDR3aa: CASSAQVLTDTQYF
CDR3nt: TGTGCCAGCAGCGCACAGGTCCTCACAGATACGCAGTATTTT

v_gene: TRBV7-9
j_gene: TRBJ2-2
abundance: -
d_gene: TRBD1
CDR3aa: CASSQTGAGTGELFF
CDR3nt: TGTGCCAGCAGCCAGACAGGGGCGGGGACCGGGGAGCTGTTTTTT

v_gene: TRBV20-1
j_gene: TRBJ1-5
abundance: -
d_gene: -
CDR3aa: CSASATTGSGQPQHF
CDR3nt: TGCAGTGCTAGTGCTACGACGGGGTCTGGTCAGCCCCAGCATTTT

v_gene: TRBV7-2
j_gene: TRBJ2-3
abundance: -
d_gene: -
CDR3aa: CASSPPGLTDTQYF
CDR3nt: TGTGCCAGCAGCCCCCCGGGATTGACAGATACGCAGTATTTT

v_gene: TRBV7-2
j_gene: TRBJ2-1
abundance: -
d_gene: TRBD2
CDR3aa: CASRPPAGGYNEQFF
CDR3nt: TGTGCCAGCAGACCCCCAGCGGGGGGATACAATGAGCAGTTCTTC

v_gene: TRBV4-1
j_gene: TRBJ1-4
abundance: once
d_gene: TRBD1
CDR3aa: CASSLHRDSNEKLFF
CDR3nt: TGCGCCAGCAGCCTACACCGGGACAGTAATGAAAAACTGTTTTTT

v_gene: TRBV5-1
j_gene: TRBJ2-1
abundance: -
d_gene: -
CDR3aa: CASRGDGYNEQFF
CDR3nt: TGCGCCAGCAGAGGGGATGGTTACAATGAGCAGTTCTTC

v_gene: TRBV18
j_gene: TRBJ1-1
abundance: -
d_gene: -
CDR3aa: CASSQTRGAVGTEAFF
CDR3nt: TGTGCCAGCTCACAAACCCGGGGGGCGGTAGGCACTGAAGCTTTCTTT

v_gene: TRBV20-1
j_gene: TRBJ2-3
abundance: -
d_gene: TRBD2
CDR3aa: CSASSGLATTDTQYF
CDR3nt: TGCAGTGCTAGTTCGGGACTAGCTACAACAGATACGCAGTATTTT

v_gene: TRBV24-1
j_gene: TRBJ2-1
abundance: -
d_gene: TRBD1
CDR3aa: CATSDSGTGDSNEQFF
CDR3nt: TGTGCCACCAGTGATTCCGGGACAGGGGATTCGAATGAGCAGTTCTTC

v_gene: TRBV6-5
j_gene: TRBJ2-3
abundance: -
d_gene: TRBD1
CDR3aa: CASSSTGGGFSDTQYF
CDR3nt: TGTGCCAGCAGTTCGACAGGGGGTGGATTTTCAGATACGCAGTATTTT

v_gene: TRBV6-5
j_gene: TRBJ1-5
abundance: few
d_gene: -
CDR3aa: CASSSTEFSNQPQHF
CDR3nt: TGTGCCAGCAGTTCGACTGAGTTTAGCAATCAGCCCCAGCATTTT

v_gene: TRBV7-2
j_gene: TRBJ1-2
abundance: -
d_gene: -
CDR3aa: CASSEGLQDYGYTF
CDR3nt: TGTGCCAGCAGCGAAGGGCTACAGGACTATGGCTACACCTTC

v_gene: TRBV6-4
j_gene: TRBJ2-7
abundance: few
d_gene: TRBD1
CDR3aa: CASSNDRDPYEQYF
CDR3nt: TGTGCCAGCAGCAATGACAGGGACCCCTACGAGCAGTACTTC

v_gene: TRBV27
j_gene: TRBJ2-7
abundance: -
d_gene: TRBD1
CDR3aa: CASSYTGAGEQYF
CDR3nt: TGTGCCAGCAGTTATACAGGGGCCGGGGAGCAGTACTTC

v_gene: TRBV27
j_gene: TRBJ2-2
abundance: once
d_gene: -
CDR3aa: CASSSATAGELFF
CDR3nt: TGTGCCAGCAGTTCAGCGACCGCCGGGGAGCTGTTTTTT

v_gene: TRBV30
j_gene: TRBJ1-2
abundance: -
d_gene: TRBD1
CDR3aa: CAWSVLSGGAGGYTF
CDR3nt: TGTGCCTGGAGTGTACTGTCAGGGGGCGCGGGAGGCTACACCTTC

v_gene: TRBV2
j_gene: TRBJ1-3
abundance: -
d_gene: -
CDR3aa: CASSRDSGNTIYF
CDR3nt: TGTGCCAGCAGCCGGGACTCTGGAAACACCATATATTTT

v_gene: TRBV19
j_gene: TRBJ1-2
abundance: -
d_gene: TRBD1
CDR3aa: CASSQQGVAGYTF
CDR3nt: TGTGCCAGTAGCCAACAGGGGGTCGCTGGCTACACCTTC

v_gene: TRBV27
j_gene: TRBJ2-7
abundance: -
d_gene: -
CDR3aa: CASRSITGRYEQYF
CDR3nt: TGTGCCAGCAGATCGATTACAGGGCGTTACGAGCAGTACTTC

v_gene: TRBV19
j_gene: TRBJ1-2
abundance: -
d_gene: TRBD1
CDR3aa: CASSMAQGNYGYTF
CDR3nt: TGTGCCAGTAGTATGGCACAGGGGAACTATGGCTACACCTTC

v_gene: TRBV7-2
j_gene: TRBJ1-6
abundance: -
d_gene: -
CDR3aa: CASSLDTLNSPLHF
CDR3nt: TGTGCCAGCAGCTTAGACACCCTTAATTCACCCCTCCACTTT

v_gene: TRBV27
j_gene: TRBJ1-5
abundance: once
d_gene: -
CDR3aa: CASSLAGANQPQHF
CDR3nt: TGTGCCAGCAGCCTGGCGGGGGCAAATCAGCCCCAGCATTTT

v_gene: TRBV5-1
j_gene: TRBJ2-1
abundance: -
d_gene: -
CDR3aa: CASSLRQGMNEQFF
CDR3nt: TGCGCCAGCAGCTTGCGGCAGGGGATGAATGAGCAGTTCTTC

v_gene: TRBV24-1
j_gene: TRBJ2-7
abundance: -
d_gene: -
CDR3aa: CATRALVTYEQYF
CDR3nt: TGTGCCACTAGAGCACTGGTGACTTACGAGCAGTACTTC

v_gene: TRBV21-1
j_gene: TRBJ2-3
abundance: -
d_gene: -
CDR3aa: CASSKERRTPTDTQYF
CDR3nt: TGTGCCAGCAGCAAAGAGAGGAGGACTCCCACAGATACGCAGTATTTT